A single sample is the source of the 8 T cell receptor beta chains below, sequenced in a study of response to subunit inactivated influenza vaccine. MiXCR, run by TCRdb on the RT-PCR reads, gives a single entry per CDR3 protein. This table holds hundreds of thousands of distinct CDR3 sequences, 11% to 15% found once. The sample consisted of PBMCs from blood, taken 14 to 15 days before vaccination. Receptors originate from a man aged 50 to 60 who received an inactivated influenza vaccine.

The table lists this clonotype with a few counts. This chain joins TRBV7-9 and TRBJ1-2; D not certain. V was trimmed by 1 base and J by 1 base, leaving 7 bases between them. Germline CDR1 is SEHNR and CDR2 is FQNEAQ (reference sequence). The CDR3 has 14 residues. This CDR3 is CASSLGESNYGYTF. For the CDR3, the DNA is TGTGCCAGCAGCTTAGGAGAAAGTAACTATGGCTACACCTTC.

Here the CDR3 DNA reads TGTGCCAGCAGCAAAAAAACTAGCGCTCAAGAGACCCAGTACTTC. This sequence encodes CASSKKTSAQETQYF. V is TRBV21-1 and J is TRBJ2-5; whether TRBD2, the table's D call, matches the DNA was not checked. TRBV21-1 is designated a pseudogene. The CDR3 length is 15 residues.

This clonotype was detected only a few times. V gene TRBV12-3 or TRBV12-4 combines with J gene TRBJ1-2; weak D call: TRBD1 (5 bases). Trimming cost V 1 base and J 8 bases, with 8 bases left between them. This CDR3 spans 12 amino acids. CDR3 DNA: TGTGCCAGCAGTTTAGTGGGGCCCGGCTACACCTTC. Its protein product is CASSLVGPGYTF.

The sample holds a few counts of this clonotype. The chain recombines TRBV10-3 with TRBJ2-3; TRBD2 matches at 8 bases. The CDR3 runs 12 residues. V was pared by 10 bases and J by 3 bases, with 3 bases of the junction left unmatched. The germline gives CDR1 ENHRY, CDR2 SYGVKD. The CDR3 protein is CATSSGTDTQYF. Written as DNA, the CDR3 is TGTGCCACCTCTAGCGGGACAGATACGCAGTATTTT.

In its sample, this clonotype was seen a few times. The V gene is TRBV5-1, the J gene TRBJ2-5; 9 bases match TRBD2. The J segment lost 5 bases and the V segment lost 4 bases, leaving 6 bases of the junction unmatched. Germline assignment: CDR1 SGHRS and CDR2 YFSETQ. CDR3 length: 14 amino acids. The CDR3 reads CASSPTSGWETQYF. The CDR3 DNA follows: TGCGCCAGCAGCCCGACTAGCGGCTGGGAGACCCAGTACTTC.

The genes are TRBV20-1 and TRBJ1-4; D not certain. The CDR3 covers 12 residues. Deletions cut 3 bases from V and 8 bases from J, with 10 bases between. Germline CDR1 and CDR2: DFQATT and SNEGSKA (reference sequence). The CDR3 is CSASSGGEKLFF. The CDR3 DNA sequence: TGCAGTGCTAGTAGCGGTGGCGAAAAACTGTTTTTT.

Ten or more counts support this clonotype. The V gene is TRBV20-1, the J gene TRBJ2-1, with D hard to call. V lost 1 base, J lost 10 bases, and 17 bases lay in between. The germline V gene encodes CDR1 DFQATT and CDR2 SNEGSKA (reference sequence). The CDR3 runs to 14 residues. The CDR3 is CSARGAVGIGEQFF. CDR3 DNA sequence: TGCAGTGCTAGAGGGGCAGTGGGCATCGGGGAGCAGTTCTTC.

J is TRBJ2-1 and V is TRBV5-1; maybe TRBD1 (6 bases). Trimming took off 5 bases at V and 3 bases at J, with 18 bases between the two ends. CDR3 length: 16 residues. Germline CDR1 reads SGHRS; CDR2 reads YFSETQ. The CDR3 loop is CASSGGAGDLYNEQFF. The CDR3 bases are TGCGCCAGCAGTGGGGGTGCAGGGGACCTCTACAATGAGCAGTTCTTC. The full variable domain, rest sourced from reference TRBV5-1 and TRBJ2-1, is KAGVTQTPRYLIKTRGQQVTLSCSPISGHRSVSWYQQTPGQGLQFLFEYFSETQRNKGNFPGRFSGRQFSNSRSEMNVSTLELGDSALYLCASSGGAGDLYNEQFFGPGTRLTVL.